Listed below are T cell receptor beta chains from one sample, sequenced in a study of blood T cell repertoires in COVID-19. Here immunoSEQ multiplex PCR was the method, and the copy in TCRdb shows in-frame clones only, minus some. This table holds 250,000 to 350,000 clones, 87% found once. Sample: peripheral blood. The receptors come from a woman in her forties or fifties who had recovered from COVID-19. Both conserved end residues are part of each CDR3. D genes are given only for firm matches. Rows may omit the clone size; those that give it use once, few, many or a size class.

D	size	length	J	V	DNA	CDR3
NA	NA	11	TRBJ2-1	TRBV30	TGTGCCTGGAGTCGGGACAATGAGCAGTTCTTC	CAWSRDNEQFF
NA	NA	18	TRBJ2-2	TRBV7-6	TGTGCCAGCAGCCTACAGACGTACAGCAAAAGCAACACCGGGGAGCTGTTTTTT	CASSLQTYSKSNTGELFF
NA	NA	14	TRBJ1-2	TRBV7-8	TGTGCCAGCAGCTTAGCGCAGGGCGGCTATGGCTACACCTTC	CASSLAQGGYGYTF
TRBD2	once	18	TRBJ2-1	TRBV29-1	TGCAGCGTTGAAGGTTTAGCGGGAGGCCCCAGCTCCTACAATGAGCAGTTCTTC	CSVEGLAGGPSSYNEQFF
TRBD2	NA	15	TRBJ2-3	TRBV10-1	TGCGCCAGCACCAGACTAGCGGGGGGGCCCGATACGCAGTATTTT	CASTRLAGGPDTQYF
NA	NA	14	TRBJ2-2	TRBV6-5	TGTGCCAGCAGACAGGGCTCTAGCACCGGGGAGCTGTTTTTT	CASRQGSSTGELFF
NA	NA	14	TRBJ1-1	TRBV7-3	TGTGCCAGCAGCTTAACAGGGGTAGGAACTGAAGCTTTCTTT	CASSLTGVGTEAFF
TRBD2	NA	19	TRBJ2-5	TRBV9	TGTGCCAGCAGCCTCCCTGGGGGGGATCCGACTAGCGCAGAAGAGACCCAGTACTTC	CASSLPGGDPTSAEETQYF
NA	NA	15	TRBJ1-4	TRBV9	TGTGCCAGCAGCGGCCGGGGGACAACTAATGAAAAACTGTTTTTT	CASSGRGTTNEKLFF
TRBD1	NA	16	TRBJ1-2	TRBV24-1	TGTGCCACCAGTGATCAAACGGGACAGTCTCCCTATGGCTACACCTTC	CATSDQTGQSPYGYTF
NA	NA	15	TRBJ2-5	TRBV10-3	TGTGCCATCAGTGGGAGACAGGGAGGCGGGGAGACCCAGTACTTC	CAISGRQGGGETQYF
TRBD2	NA	15	TRBJ2-7	TRBV27	TGTGCCAGCAGCCTACGGGGAGGGCCATCCTACGAGCAGTACTTC	CASSLRGGPSYEQYF
NA	NA	16	TRBJ1-1	TRBV4-1	TGCGCCAGCGCCCTGGTGTCGATCGGGAGAGGGACTGAAGCTTTCTTT	CASALVSIGRGTEAFF
TRBD1	NA	14	TRBJ1-1	TRBV7-3	TGTGCCAGCACTACTGACAGGGGGAACCCTGAAGCTTTCTTT	CASTTDRGNPEAFF
NA	NA	17	TRBJ2-3	TRBV18	TGTGCCAGCTCACCGGTGGGGGCAGGTACTAGCACAGATACGCAGTATTTT	CASSPVGAGTSTDTQYF
TRBD1	NA	13	TRBJ2-3	TRBV7-9	TGTGCCAGCAGCGGACAGGGGACAGATACGCAGTATTTT	CASSGQGTDTQYF
NA	once	12	TRBJ2-1	TRBV19	TGTGCCAGTAGTCCTTCCTACAATGAGCAGTTCTTC	CASSPSYNEQFF
NA	NA	16	TRBJ2-1	TRBV7-2	TGTGCCAGCAGCCCCCTCAGGGCTAGCTCCTACAATGAGCAGTTCTTC	CASSPLRASSYNEQFF
TRBD1	NA	15	TRBJ2-1	TRBV5-1	TGCGCCAGCAGCTCTCAGGGGGCCACCTACAATGAGCAGTTCTTC	CASSSQGATYNEQFF
NA	NA	14	TRBJ1-1	TRBV2	TGTGCCAGCAGCACCCAGCGCGCGAACACTGAAGCTTTCTTT	CASSTQRANTEAFF
TRBD1	NA	15	TRBJ2-7	TRBV10-3	TGTGCCATCAGGAACGACAGGGGGTCCGTCTACGAGCAGTACTTC	CAIRNDRGSVYEQYF
TRBD2	NA	19	TRBJ2-6	TRBV19	TGTGCCAGTAGTATTGATCGGCTAGCGGGGAACTCTGGGGCCAACGTCCTGACTTTC	CASSIDRLAGNSGANVLTF
TRBD1	NA	15	TRBJ1-5	TRBV5-8	TGTGCCAGCAGCATCGGACAGGTGGTCGGTCAGCCCCAGCATTTT	CASSIGQVVGQPQHF
TRBD2	NA	19	TRBJ2-2	TRBV11-2	TGTGCCAGCCGACTTTTAGTCCCTCCTAGCGGGTGGAACACCGGGGAGCTGTTTTTT	CASRLLVPPSGWNTGELFF
NA	NA	15	TRBJ1-1	TRBV11-3	TGTGCCAGCAGCCCGTCGGACACTCCGACCACTGAAGCTTTCTTT	CASSPSDTPTTEAFF